This TCR beta chain emerged from a study of T cells in Graves' hyperthyroidism and ophthalmopathy. General study results and limits: Blood also carried most thyroid clonotypes expanded above 0.001.

Of note for this clonotype: What it recognizes is unknown.

CDR3 length: 10 amino acids. Looked up from germline, CDR1 is ENHRY and CDR2 is SYGVKD. Deletions cut 9 bases from V and 8 bases from J, with 10 bases between. The source material, RNA transcripts, was used to amplify TCR beta CDR3 regions. The HTBI primer set drove a first-round RT-PCR of the TCR CDR3. TCRdb recomputed calls from the multiplex PCR reads with MiXCR, one row per CDR3 protein. The table shows fewer than 650,000 distinct CDR3 sequences, with about 46% occurring only once. Patients were excluded because of uncontrolled infection, other autoimmune disease, pregnancy or lactation. This chain connects TRBV10-3 to TRBJ1-2, with D possibly matching TRBD1 (6 bases). The TCR originated in an adult woman with Graves' disease, either hyperthyroidism or ophthalmopathy (not recorded which). The sequenced sample was peripheral blood or thyroid tissue (not recorded which). For the CDR3, the DNA is TGTGCCATAGGGGGAGTAGGCTACACCTTC. Translating it yields CAIGGVGYTF.